Listed below are T cell receptor beta chains from one sample, sequenced in a study of cytomegalovirus exposure and HLA in healthy donors. Method: immunoSEQ multiplex PCR; TCRdb's copy keeps in-frame clones and lacks some. The sample holds 95,000 to 120,000 clones; about 79% are singletons and the top ten take nearly 2.5%. Sequencing input: PBMCs. Receptor source: a woman aged 18-29 years in good health and CMV-seronegative. Both conserved end residues are trimmed from each CDR3. The order of the fields is clone size, CDR3 length, V gene, CDR3 protein. Clone sizes are given selectively: once, few, many, or a class where the clone is expanded.

>few|12|TRBV5-4
ASSSSPGGNTIY
>.|18|TRBV28
ASSSLGWVAGEGLHYEQY
>.|9|TRBV20-1
SAYRQSEAF
>.|11|TRBV6-5
ASSYDRADGYT
>few|12|TRBV10-3
AITAEVGNTEAF
>.|9|TRBV28
ASSLRYEQY
>.|12|TRBV28
ASSLVTANTEAF
>once|12|TRBV10-1
ASSDGGWDNEQF
>.|10|TRBV29-1
SVGRGEAEAF
>.|11|TRBV7-2
ASSFRGAYEQY
>.|12|TRBV30
AWSVSVKPHGYT
>.|10|TRBV7-9
ASSQIVETQY
>.|14|TRBV14
ASSPWTGAYTGELF
>.|9|TRBV30
AWRGLAEAF
>.|12|TRBV29-1
SVVTGLSGNTIY
>.|11|TRBV7-9
ASSHEGNSPLH
>.|13|TRBV5-1
ASRIDSPYNSPLH
>.|14|TRBV27
ASRVRGGHMNTEAF
>.|11|TRBV5-1
ASSPDVGRGYT
>.|13|TRBV11-2
ASSYNRGATGELF
>.|15|TRBV19
ASSIGSRPRGNTEAF
>.|15|TRBV19
ASSIIPAGRTKNIQY